The 10 T cell receptor beta chains reported below all come from one sample, sequenced in a study of blood T cell repertoires in COVID-19. The assay was immunoSEQ multiplex PCR, and TCRdb's table has in-frame clones only and misses some. Among 25,000 to 35,000 clones listed, less than 80% were seen once. Sequencing was performed on peripheral blood. Receptors originate from a man older than 75 with acute or convalescent COVID-19.

The chain combines TRBV15 with TRBJ2-5; 8 nucleotides match TRBD2. CDR3 length: 15 amino acids. V lost 6 bases, J lost 0 bases, and 6 bases stayed unmatched. Germline CDR1 reads LNHNV; CDR2 reads YYDKDF (reference sequence). This CDR3 reads CATSGSSGHQETQYF. The CDR3 DNA sequence: TGTGCCACCAGTGGCTCTAGCGGGCACCAAGAGACCCAGTACTTC.

The J gene is TRBJ2-1, the V gene TRBV9; 13 nucleotides line up with TRBD2. The CDR3 spans 16 residues. Germline values: CDR1 SGDLS, CDR2 YYNGEE. V gave up 3 bases and J gave up 9 bases; unmatched junction bases: 9. The DNA of the CDR3 is TGTGCCAGCAGCGACCCGGGACTAGCGGGGCTCGCTGAGCAGTTCTTC. Amino acid sequence: CASSDPGLAGLAEQFF.

This clone was counted a single time. The genes are TRBV2 and TRBJ2-1, with TRBD2 as a possible D gene (6 bases). Germline V CDR1 and CDR2: SNHLY, FYNNEI. The V end was cut by 5 bases, the J end by 6 bases, with 11 bases between. There are 13 residues in the CDR3. This CDR3 is CASSLGLSNEQFF. The DNA of the CDR3 is TGTGCCAGCAGTCTGGGACTTTCCAATGAGCAGTTCTTC.

This clone was counted once. A read error may produce the germline difference seen at one junction end. V is TRBV5-6 and J is TRBJ2-6; 7 positions match TRBD1. CDR3 length: 15 residues. Germline V gene sequence: CDR1 SGHDT, CDR2 YYEEEE. CDR3 sequence (DNA): TGTGCCAGCAGATTGGACAGGCCCGGGGCCAACGTCCTGACTTTC. Its translation is CASRLDRPGANVLTF. The full variable domain, rest sourced from reference TRBV5-6 and TRBJ2-6, is DAGVTQSPTHLIKTRGQQVTLRCSPKSGHDTVSWYQQALGQGPQFIFQYYEEEERQRGNFPDRFSGHQFPNYSSELNVNALLLGDSALYLCASRLDRPGANVLTFGAGSRLTVL.

V gene TRBV28 combines with J gene TRBJ2-7, with D perhaps TRBD2 (5 bases). CDR3 size: 13 residues. Deletions cut 8 bases from V and 2 bases from J, with 13 bases between. Germline lookup yields CDR1 MDHEN and CDR2 SYDVKM. CDR3 amino acids: CASLRGLTYEQYF. For the CDR3, the DNA is TGTGCCAGCCTCCGTGGACTGACCTACGAGCAGTACTTC.

V gene TRBV6-5 combines with J gene TRBJ1-2; D unclear. CDR1 and CDR2 from the germline V gene are MNHEY and SVGAGI. V was cut by 6 bases and J by 8 bases, with 19 bases left in between. The CDR3 consists of 14 residues. CDR3 region: CASSQRRPGDGYTF. The DNA of the CDR3 is TGTGCCAGCAGCCAACGTAGGCCGGGAGACGGCTACACCTTC.

The chain uses TRBV3-1 (or the pseudogene TRBV3-2) and TRBJ2-7; TRBD1 agrees at 9 bases. The CDR3 contains 12 residues. After removal of 6 bases from V and 7 bases from J, the junction contained 4 bases not matched to a gene. Looked up from germline, CDR1 is LGHDT and CDR2 is YNNKEL (reference sequence). The CDR3: CASRQGALEQYF. CDR3 bases: TGTGCCAGCAGACAGGGGGCGCTTGAGCAGTACTTC.

The CDR3 loop reads CASSRSGGTYIDTQYF. CDR3 coding DNA: TGCGCCAGCAGCCGAAGCGGGGGGACCTATATAGATACGCAGTATTTT. The rearrangement uses TRBV5-1 and TRBJ2-3; 9 bases align to TRBD2. In germline, CDR1 is SGHRS, CDR2 YFSETQ. V dropped 4 bases and J dropped 5; count of bases not matched to a gene: 11. The CDR3 runs to 16 residues.

This chain connects TRBV7-2 to TRBJ1-1; a weak D match, TRBD1 (5 bases). V was trimmed by 2 bases and J by 4 bases, leaving 11 bases between them. The CDR3 extends over 14 amino acids. Germline V gene lookup returns CDR1 SGHTA and CDR2 FQGNSA. The CDR3 is CASSLWQGPTEAFF. In DNA form, the CDR3 reads TGTGCCAGCAGCTTATGGCAGGGTCCCACTGAAGCTTTCTTT.

The chain uses TRBV19 and TRBJ1-3, with D hard to call. The CDR3 spans 16 residues. Trimming left V 6 bases short and J 1 base short, with 16 bases between. Germline V gene sequence: CDR1 LNHDA, CDR2 SQIVND (reference sequence). The CDR3 region has the DNA TGTGCCAGTAGCCGATCTGGGCTTGGATCTGGAAACACCATATATTTT. Protein: CASSRSGLGSGNTIYF. The complete variable domain, with remaining parts taken from reference TRBV19 and TRBJ1-3, reads DGGITQSPKYLFRKEGQNVTLSCEQNLNHDAMYWYRQDPGQGLRLIYYSQIVNDFQKGDIAEGYSVSREKKESFPLTVTSAQKNPTAFYLCASSRSGLGSGNTIYFGEGSWLTVV.